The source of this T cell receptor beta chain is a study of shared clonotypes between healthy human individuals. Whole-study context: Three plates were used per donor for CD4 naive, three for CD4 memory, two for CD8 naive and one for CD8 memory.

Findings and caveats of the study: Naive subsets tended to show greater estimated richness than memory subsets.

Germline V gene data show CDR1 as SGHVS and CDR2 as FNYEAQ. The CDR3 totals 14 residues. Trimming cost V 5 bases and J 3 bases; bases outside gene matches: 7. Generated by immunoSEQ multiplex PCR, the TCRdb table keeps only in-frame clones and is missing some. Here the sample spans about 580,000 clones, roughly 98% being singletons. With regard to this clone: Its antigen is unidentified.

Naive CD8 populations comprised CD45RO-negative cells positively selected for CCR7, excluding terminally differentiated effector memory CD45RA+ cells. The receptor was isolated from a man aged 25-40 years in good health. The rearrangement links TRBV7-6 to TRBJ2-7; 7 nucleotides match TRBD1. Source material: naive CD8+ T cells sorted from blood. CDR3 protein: CASSRKTGNYEQYF. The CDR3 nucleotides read TGTGCCAGCAGCCGAAAGACAGGGAACTACGAGCAGTACTTC.